This is a list of T cell receptor beta chains from one sample in a study of T cells in Graves' hyperthyroidism and ophthalmopathy. One entry per CDR3 protein, called by TCRdb with MiXCR from the multiplex PCR reads. The table includes about 180,000 distinct CDR3 sequences, more than 15% detected once. Input material: blood. These receptors were taken from a woman between 45 and 60 years old with Graves' hyperthyroidism. Both conserved end residues are part of each CDR3. The order of the fields is V gene, J gene, D gene, clone size, CDR3 DNA, CDR3 protein. The D gene is left open where the match is weak. Only some rows state a clone size, as once, few, many or a class for expanded clones.

>TRBV19|TRBJ2-1|TRBD2|many
TGTGCCAGTAGTATAAGCAGCGGGGGTAGCTCCTACAATGAGCAGTTCTTC
CASSISSGGSSYNEQFF
>TRBV15|TRBJ1-2|TRBD1|many
TGTGCCACCAGCAGTCACGGGACAGGGTTGAACTATGGCTACACCTTC
CATSSHGTGLNYGYTF
>TRBV3-1|TRBJ1-1|.|.
TGTGCCAGCCAGGGCCAGGGGAACACTGAAGCTTTCTTT
CASQGQGNTEAFF
>TRBV4-1|TRBJ1-1|.|many
TGCGCCAGCAGCGCCGGAAAGATGGGGGCACGGACTGAAGCTTTCTTT
CASSAGKMGARTEAFF
>TRBV11-2|TRBJ2-3|TRBD2|.
TGTGCCAGCAGCTTAGGTACTCGCGGGGGGGCGACAGATACGCAGTATTTT
CASSLGTRGGATDTQYF
>TRBV7-2|TRBJ2-3|TRBD2|many
TGTGCCAGCAGTTCAGGACTAGCGGGGGTAGATACGCAGTATTTT
CASSSGLAGVDTQYF
>TRBV5-1|TRBJ2-2|.|many
TGCGCCAGCAGCTTGGGTAGCCAGAACACCGGGGAGCTGTTTTTT
CASSLGSQNTGELFF
>TRBV6-2/TRBV6-3|TRBJ2-7|.|few
TGTGCCAGCAGTTACTCGTGGGGGCCCGGCTACGAGCAGTACTTC
CASSYSWGPGYEQYF
>TRBV9|TRBJ1-6|TRBD1|.
TGTGCCAGCAGCCCAACGACAGGGATGGGGTCACCCCTCCACTTT
CASSPTTGMGSPLHF
>TRBV3-1|TRBJ2-7|TRBD1|many
TGTGCCAGCAGCCCCGACAGGGGGAGTATCTACGAGCAGTACTTC
CASSPDRGSIYEQYF
>TRBV12-3/TRBV12-4|TRBJ2-1|.|many
TGTGCCAGCAGTTTACGGGGGGCGCATCTCAATGAGCAGTTCTTC
CASSLRGAHLNEQFF
>TRBV29-1|TRBJ2-5|.|.
TGCAGCGTGAGGGACACCCAGGAGACCCAGTACTTC
CSVRDTQETQYF
>TRBV19|TRBJ2-7|.|many
TGTGCCAGTAGTACTCTGGCTGGACGGGAACTCGACGAGCAGTACTTC
CASSTLAGRELDEQYF
>TRBV6-1|TRBJ1-1|TRBD1|many
TGTGCCAGCAGTGGCCGGACAGGGGACACTGAAGCTTTCTTT
CASSGRTGDTEAFF
>TRBV7-9|TRBJ2-7|TRBD1|many
TGTGCCAGCAGCCTGGGACAGGGCGTACACGAGCAGTACTTC
CASSLGQGVHEQYF
>TRBV28|TRBJ1-2|TRBD1|.
TGTGCCAGCAGTACATGGACAGGGGTTTCTGGCTACACCTTC
CASSTWTGVSGYTF
>TRBV11-2|TRBJ2-7|TRBD2|.
TGTGCCAGCAGCTGGGGGGGGGGGGGTACGTACGAGCAGTACTTC
CASSWGGGGTYEQYF
>TRBV13|TRBJ2-3|.|many
TGTGCCAGCAGCTTAGGACAGTTCACAGATACGCAGTATTTT
CASSLGQFTDTQYF
>TRBV14|TRBJ2-7|.|many
TGTGCCAGCAGCCTTCCGGGACAAACACTTGCCTACGAGCAGTACTTC
CASSLPGQTLAYEQYF
>TRBV7-2|TRBJ2-7|.|many
TGTGCCAGCAGCTCCCTGTGGAGCTCCTACGAGCAGTACTTC
CASSSLWSSYEQYF
>TRBV6-5|TRBJ2-3|.|many
TGTGCCAGCAGTTACTCAAGGACAGTCACAGATACGCAGTATTTT
CASSYSRTVTDTQYF
>TRBV19|TRBJ1-5|.|.
TGTGCCAGTGCCGGACAGTGGAGCAATCAGCCCCAGCATTTT
CASAGQWSNQPQHF
>TRBV20-1|TRBJ1-6|.|few
TGCAGTGCTAGAGGGACGTCGCCAGATAATTCACCCCTCCACTTT
CSARGTSPDNSPLHF
>TRBV6-2/TRBV6-3|TRBJ1-5|.|many
TGTGCCAGCAGTTACGGTTTTAATGGGGACGTGGGCAATCAGCCCCAGCATTTT
CASSYGFNGDVGNQPQHF
>TRBV6-4|TRBJ2-3|TRBD1|.
TGTGCCAGCAGGCGGGACAGGGCCAGCACAGATACGCAGTATTTT
CASRRDRASTDTQYF
>TRBV20-1|TRBJ2-3|.|many
TGCAGTGCTAGATCGGACCAACCAACGCAGTATTTT
CSARSDQPTQYF
>TRBV29-1|TRBJ2-7|TRBD1|many
TGCAGCGTTGAGCGACAGGGTCGGGAGCAGTACTTC
CSVERQGREQYF